Following are 29 T cell receptor beta chains from one sample sequenced in a study of blood T cell repertoires in COVID-19 (dated by TCRdb to between 2020 and 2021). The library was prepared using the immunoSEQ multiplex PCR assay. Not all clones reach the TCRdb copy of this immuneACCESS table, which keeps in-frame sequences only. Checked studies attribute under half of the gap to unresolved V genes and leave the rest unexplained. Present in this sample are about 80,000 clones, approximately 90% of which were seen just once. The top ten hold under 7.5% of the sample. The sequencing sample was made of peripheral blood. These receptors originate from a woman of 80 years or more with acute or convalescent COVID-19.

This clone was found once. V is TRBV4-2 and J is TRBJ2-1; 7 bases are shared with TRBD1. The V and J ends lost 0 bases and 5 bases, in that order; junction bases with no gene match: 7. Germline V gene data show CDR1 as LGHNA and CDR2 as YNFKEQ. This CDR3 contains 16 residues. The DNA for the CDR3 is TGTGCCAGCAGCCAAGAGTTTCGGGACAGACACAATGAGCAGTTCTTC. Translation: CASSQEFRDRHNEQFF.

The genes are TRBV28 and TRBJ2-7; TRBD2 agrees at 9 bases. Looked up from germline, CDR1 is MDHEN and CDR2 is SYDVKM. V was clipped by 2 bases and J by 4 bases; unmatched bases: 9. The CDR3 has 16 amino acids. The CDR3 is CASSLPLAGRGYEQYF. CDR3 nucleotides: TGTGCCAGCAGTTTACCGCTAGCGGGACGGGGTTACGAGCAGTACTTC. Combining the CDR3 with reference TRBV28 and TRBJ2-7 gives the whole variable domain DVKVTQSSRYLVKRTGEKVFLECVQDMDHENMFWYRQDPGLGLRLIYFSYDVKMKEKGDIPEGYSVSREKKERFSLILESASTNQTSMYLCASSLPLAGRGYEQYFGPGTRLTVT.

The J gene is TRBJ2-7, the V gene TRBV19, with TRBD2 as a possible D gene (8 bases). Germline V gene data show CDR1 as LNHDA and CDR2 as SQIVND (reference sequence). There are 16 residues in the CDR3. V was clipped by 3 bases and J by 4 bases, with 19 bases between them. CDR3 in DNA: TGTGCCAGTAGTATGTCGGGAGGGACAGTAAAATACGAGCAGTACTTC. This sequence encodes CASSMSGGTVKYEQYF.

The chain has TRBV6-1 and TRBJ1-2, with D tentatively TRBD1 (6 bases). The germline V gene has CDR1 MNHNS and CDR2 SASEGT. Trimming removed 3 bases from V and 3 bases from J, with 8 bases in between. CDR3 length: 13 amino acids. The CDR3 sequence is CASSEDSDYGYTF. The DNA of the CDR3 is TGTGCCAGCAGTGAGGACAGTGACTATGGCTACACCTTC.

The rearrangement links TRBV7-2 to TRBJ2-7, with 10 nucleotides matching TRBD1. CDR1 is SGHTA, CDR2 FQGNSA, per germline. The CDR3 runs to 18 residues. V lost 5 bases to trimming and J lost 9 bases; unmatched junction nucleotides: 22. CDR3 nucleotides: TGTGCCAGCAGCATAAGTCCCGGGACAGGGGCCAAGCTACGAGGGCAGTACTTC. This gives the protein CASSISPGTGAKLRGQYF.

The chain employs TRBV10-3 and TRBJ2-2; D unclear. V lost 6 bases, J lost 1 base, and 6 bases lay in between. CDR3 length: 13 amino acids. Germline V gene sequence: CDR1 ENHRY, CDR2 SYGVKD. CDR3 in DNA: TGTGCCATCAGATTTCAGAACACCGGGGAGCTGTTTTTT. It encodes CAIRFQNTGELFF.

The rearrangement joins TRBV7-9 to TRBJ1-2, with TRBD1 identical over 9 bases. Germline V gene lookup returns CDR1 SEHNR and CDR2 FQNEAQ (reference sequence). The CDR3 is 14 amino acids. J was trimmed by 8 bases and V by 6 bases; bases with no gene match: 10. CDR3 bases: TGTGCCAGCAGTTTGGACAGGGGCCGAGTCGGCTACACCTTC. This translates into CASSLDRGRVGYTF.

This clone was counted between two and nine times. The chain combines TRBV7-3 with TRBJ2-3, with TRBD2 as a possible D gene (6 bases). This CDR3 has 13 residues. Germline V gives CDR1 SGHTA, CDR2 FQGTGA. V was shortened by 2 bases and J by 3 bases, with 6 bases between the two germline ends. CDR3 protein: CASSLGTTDTQYF. The CDR3 DNA sequence: TGTGCCAGCAGCTTAGGGACTACAGATACGCAGTATTTT. The variable domain in full, with the rest retrieved from reference TRBV7-3 and TRBJ2-3, is GAGVSQTPSNKVTEKGKYVELRCDPISGHTALYWYRQSLGQGPEFLIYFQGTGAADDSGLPNDRFFAVRPEGSVSTLKIQRTERGDSAVYLCASSLGTTDTQYFGPGTRLTVL.

This chain connects TRBV7-8 to TRBJ1-6; D call uncertain. Germline V lookup: CDR1 SGHVS, CDR2 FQNEAQ. The germline V and J ends were trimmed by 3 bases and 5 bases, with 8 bases remaining between them. The CDR3 extends over 14 amino acids. CDR3 sequence: CASSFSGDNSPLHF. The CDR3 DNA reads as TGTGCCAGCAGCTTCTCCGGGGATAATTCACCCCTCCACTTT.

This chain joins TRBV5-1 and TRBJ2-1; possible D gene TRBD2, 6 bases. Looked up from germline, CDR1 is SGHRS and CDR2 is YFSETQ. CDR3 length: 14 amino acids. V was trimmed by 2 bases and J by 7 bases, leaving 13 bases between them. The CDR3 reads CASSFFGAGNEQFF. The CDR3 DNA reads TGCGCCAGCAGCTTTTTCGGGGCGGGGAATGAGCAGTTCTTC.

The V call is TRBV10-2, the J call TRBJ2-5; TRBD2 matches 11 bases. CDR3 size: 17 residues. The germline CDR1 and CDR2 sequences are WSHSY and SAAADI. V lost 7 bases, J lost 1 base, and 11 bases stayed unmatched. The CDR3 reads CASTPGGLAGGQETQYF. CDR3 coding DNA: TGCGCCAGCACTCCTGGAGGGCTAGCGGGGGGCCAAGAGACCCAGTACTTC.

V gene TRBV18 combines with J gene TRBJ2-7; 9 positions agree with TRBD2. Trimming took 2 bases from V and 5 from J; bases not matched to a gene: 16. The CDR3 covers 18 residues. Per germline, CDR1 KGHSH and CDR2 LQKENI. The CDR3 sequence is CASSPKVLAGRPGNEQYF. In nucleotides, the CDR3 is TGTGCCAGCTCACCAAAGGTGCTAGCGGGGCGCCCTGGGAACGAGCAGTACTTC.

This chain connects TRBV7-6 to TRBJ1-3, with 7 bases aligning to TRBD1. Looked up from germline, CDR1 is SGHVS and CDR2 is FNYEAQ. V lost 5 bases, J lost 0 bases, and 7 bases stayed unmatched. The CDR3 is made up of 16 amino acids. CDR3: CASSTGVALSGNTIYF. The CDR3 nucleotides read TGTGCCAGCAGCACAGGGGTAGCCCTCTCTGGAAACACCATATATTTT.

The J gene is TRBJ2-7, the V gene TRBV7-2, with TRBD1 matching 10 bases. The V and J ends lost 1 base and 4 bases, in that order; junction bases with no gene match: 7. Germline-derived CDR1 and CDR2 are SGHTA and FQGNSA. The CDR3 extends over 16 amino acids. CDR3 sequence reads: CASSLVRTGGMYEQYF. CDR3 DNA sequence: TGTGCCAGCAGCTTAGTGAGGACAGGGGGGATGTACGAGCAGTACTTC.

V and J are TRBV7-6 and TRBJ2-2, with D uncertain. The CDR3 runs to 14 residues. Trimming shortened V by 1 base and J by 11 bases, and 14 bases separated the two germline ends. Per germline, CDR1 SGHVS and CDR2 FNYEAQ. The CDR3 coding sequence is TGTGCCAGCAGCTTAGAGCGCGTTGGGTCCGAGCTGTTTTTT. This codes for CASSLERVGSELFF.

V gene TRBV11-2 combines with J gene TRBJ1-4; TRBD1 matches at 7 bases. This CDR3 comprises 17 residues. V lost 5 bases and J lost 4; bases outside the gene matches: 13. In germline, CDR1 is SGHAT, CDR2 FQNNGV. In nucleotides, the CDR3 is TGTGCCAGCAGCCCCCGCCGGGACAGAGAAATTAATGAAAAACTGTTTTTT. The encoded protein is CASSPRRDREINEKLFF.

V and J are TRBV19 and TRBJ2-1; TRBD2 matches at 8 bases. The CDR3 has 17 amino acids. Unmatched junction bases numbered 10, after V lost 6 bases and J lost 0 bases. Germline CDR1 LNHDA, CDR2 SQIVND (reference sequence). The chain's CDR3 is CASSGRGAATSYNEQFF. Written as DNA, the CDR3 is TGTGCCAGTAGCGGGAGGGGAGCGGCAACCTCCTACAATGAGCAGTTCTTC.

The rearrangement joins TRBV2 to TRBJ1-5; D remains unclear. Germline V lookup: CDR1 SNHLY, CDR2 FYNNEI. The CDR3 is made up of 15 amino acids. Trimming cost V 5 bases and J 1 base, with 12 bases left between them. For the CDR3, the DNA is TGTGCCAGCAGTTTAGTGTCGGGGAGCAATCAGCCCCAGCATTTT. This encodes CASSLVSGSNQPQHF.

The rearrangement links TRBV28 to TRBJ2-3; TRBD1 aligns across 8 bases. V shed 6 bases, J shed 4 bases, and the junction held 6 bases outside the gene matches. CDR3 length: 14 residues. CDR1 is MDHEN and CDR2 is SYDVKM in the germline V gene. DNA for the CDR3: TGTGCCAGCAGCGGACAGGGCAAATCAGATACGCAGTATTTT. Its protein is CASSGQGKSDTQYF.

This chain links TRBV5-4 with TRBJ2-5; 12 bases map to TRBD2. The CDR3 length is 16 residues. V lost 0 bases, J lost 4 bases, and 4 bases stayed unmatched. The V gene's germline CDR1 is SGHNT and CDR2 YYREEE (reference sequence). The DNA for the CDR3 is TGTGCCAGCAGCTTGGCCCTGACTAGCGGGGGAGAGACCCAGTACTTC. Translating gives CASSLALTSGGETQYF.

The V and J genes are TRBV5-5 and TRBJ2-4, with a weak D call TRBD2 (5 bases). The CDR3 has 15 amino acids. Germline CDR1 is SGHKS and CDR2 is YYEKEE (reference sequence). The V end lost 0 bases, the J end lost 3 bases, and 10 bases lay between the germline ends. The CDR3 is CASSLEAGHKNIQYF. Here the CDR3 DNA reads TGTGCCAGCAGCTTGGAGGCGGGCCACAAAAACATTCAGTACTTC.

The chain carries TRBV11-2 and TRBJ2-1; D is perhaps TRBD2 (5 bases). The V and J ends lost 0 bases and 2 bases respectively, with 11 bases between them. Germline loops: CDR1 SGHAT, CDR2 FQNNGV. This CDR3 has 16 residues. The CDR3 nucleotides read TGTGCCAGCAGCTTAGACGGCCCCGGGACCTACAATGAGCAGTTCTTC. Protein product: CASSLDGPGTYNEQFF.

The gene calls are TRBV9 and TRBJ1-2; the match to TRBD1 covers 7 bases. The CDR3 spans 14 residues. Losses at the gene ends were 0 bases for V and 8 bases for J; bases not matched to a gene: 7. The germline CDR1 and CDR2 sequences are SGDLS and YYNGEE. CDR3 sequence reads: CASSVDRGIWGYTF. In nucleotides, the CDR3 is TGTGCCAGCAGCGTAGACAGGGGCATATGGGGCTACACCTTC.

The V call is TRBV12-5, the J call TRBJ2-5; D possibly corresponds to TRBD2 (6 bases). The CDR3 is 16 residues long. Trimming removed 1 base at V and 4 bases at J, with 16 bases between. CDR1 and CDR2 from the germline V gene are LGHNT and FRNRAP. The CDR3 loop is CASGLGLRGGAETQYF. Written as DNA, the CDR3 is TGTGCTAGTGGTTTGGGTCTTCGAGGAGGGGCAGAGACCCAGTACTTC.

The gene calls are TRBV7-8 and TRBJ2-2; the D gene is possibly TRBD2 (7 bases). The germline V gene has CDR1 SGHVS and CDR2 FQNEAQ. The CDR3 covers 15 residues. With 6 bases removed from V and 7 bases from J, the gap between germline ends came to 18 bases. CDR3 nucleotide sequence: TGTGCCAGCAGGAGTGTGACGGGGGGCGGCGGGGAGCTGTTTTTT. Its protein product is CASRSVTGGGGELFF.

The V call is TRBV12-5, the J call TRBJ1-5; 7 nucleotides align to TRBD1. This CDR3 comprises 15 residues. With 4 bases clipped from V and 2 bases from J, the junction kept 5 bases outside the gene matches. Germline-derived CDR1 and CDR2 are LGHNT and FRNRAP. For the CDR3, the DNA is TGTGCTAGTGGTTGGGAAGGGACAGGCAATCAGCCCCAGCATTTT. This gives the protein CASGWEGTGNQPQHF.

V and J are TRBV10-3 and TRBJ1-1; D might be TRBD1 (5 bases). The germline V gene has CDR1 ENHRY and CDR2 SYGVKD. V was cut by 8 bases and J by 1 base, with 8 bases left in between. This CDR3 contains 12 residues. In DNA, the CDR3 is TGTGCCATCTCAAGGGGGAACACTGAAGCTTTCTTT. It codes for CAISRGNTEAFF.

This clone was observed a single time. The chain carries TRBV4-1 and TRBJ2-7; tentatively, D is TRBD1 (6 bases). Germline assignment: CDR1 MGHRA and CDR2 YSYEKL. V was shortened by 1 base and J by 2 bases, with 15 bases between the two germline ends. This CDR3 comprises 16 residues. The CDR3 reads CASSQGGQAKPYEQYF. The CDR3 coding sequence is TGCGCCAGCAGCCAAGGGGGGCAGGCCAAACCCTACGAGCAGTACTTC.

The CDR3 region has the DNA TGTGCCAGCAGCCCCCGACAGGGACTAGGAACTAATGAAAAACTGTTTTTT. It is translated as CASSPRQGLGTNEKLFF. The chain employs TRBV7-8 and TRBJ1-4, with 7 bases matching TRBD1. The CDR3 is made up of 17 amino acids. The trim removed 5 bases at V and 1 base at J, leaving 10 bases unmatched. CDR1 SGHVS and CDR2 FQNEAQ come from the germline V gene.